The entry below describes one T cell receptor beta chain. The source of the sample is a study of preoperative IRX-2 immunotherapy in early breast cancer. Specified treatment: preoperative locoregional IRX-2 cytokine immunotherapy. Preoperative locoregional IRX-2 cytokine immunotherapy was tested in the phase Ib source study. Method: immunoSEQ multiplex PCR; TCRdb's copy keeps in-frame clones and lacks some. The table shows some 11,000 clones, with around 80% occurring only once. The sequenced sample was lymph node tissue, obtained before IRX-2 immunotherapy. This TCR came from a human donor with breast cancer.

CDR3: CASTGTGGPYTQYF. CDR3 nucleotides: TGTGCCAGTACCGGGACAGGGGGTCCTTATACGCAGTATTTT. The rearrangement joins TRBV19 to TRBJ2-3, with TRBD1 identical over 11 bases. Germline CDR1 and CDR2: LNHDA and SQIVND (reference sequence). This CDR3 region has 14 residues. J was trimmed by 7 bases and V by 7 bases; bases with no gene match: 7. The full variable domain, with the rest looked up from reference TRBV19 and TRBJ2-3, is DGGITQSPKYLFRKEGQNVTLSCEQNLNHDAMYWYRQDPGQGLRLIYYSQIVNDFQKGDIAEGYSVSREKKESFPLTVTSAQKNPTAFYLCASTGTGGPYTQYFGPGTRLTVL.